The clone carrying this TCR beta chain was seen a few times. The PCR was carried out with 60 Vbeta primers and 13 Jbeta primers. Method: immunoSEQ multiplex PCR; TCRdb's copy keeps in-frame clones and lacks some. The sample gives 100,000 to 150,000 clones, 65% to 90% of which show up once; about 0.71% is in the top ten. The data are from a study of cytomegalovirus exposure and HLA in healthy donors. CDR3 size: 16 residues. The J segment lost 5 bases and the V segment lost 4 bases, leaving 12 bases of the junction unmatched. Germline V lookup: CDR1 LGHNA, CDR2 YNFKEQ. The sequence came from a man aged 18-30 years in good health and CMV-seronegative. The sample consisted of PBMCs. The gene calls are TRBV4-2 and TRBJ2-7, with TRBD1 matching 9 bases. The chain's CDR3 is CASSPKSRDRVHEQYF. CDR3 bases: TGTGCCAGCAGCCCCAAATCCCGGGACAGGGTCCACGAGCAGTACTTC.